This T cell receptor beta chain was profiled in a study of CD8 T cells in ankylosing spondylitis. Construction of TCR beta libraries was performed using quantitative 5'-RACE with molecular barcodes. TCRdb passed the 5' RACE reads through MiXCR, listing each CDR3 protein once. The table shows some 140,000 distinct CDR3 sequences, with approximately 9.2% occurring only once. General study findings and limits: Blood of patients with ankylosing spondylitis appeared to be characterized by a TCR beta motif of 8 or 9 highly homologous variants. Earlier studies detected some motif variants in reactive arthritis synovial fluid and blood.

The junction had 6 bases not matched to a gene; V was cut back by 4 bases and J by 9 bases. Germline V gene sequence: CDR1 SGHRS, CDR2 YFSETQ. There are 14 residues in the CDR3. Concerning this clonotype itself: Its cognate antigen is unknown.

The receptor was isolated from a male donor with ankylosing spondylitis. The sequencing input was synovial fluid, either unsorted or a sorted T cell fraction (not recorded which). The V and J genes are TRBV5-1 and TRBJ2-1; 11 bases align to TRBD2. CDR3 amino acids: CASSITSGRGEQFF. CDR3 DNA sequence: TGCGCCAGCAGCATAACTAGCGGGAGAGGTGAGCAGTTCTTC.